Listed here are 2 T cell receptor beta chains from one sample, sequenced in a study of response to subunit inactivated influenza vaccine. Via MiXCR, TCRdb re-called the RT-PCR reads, giving one row per CDR3 protein. The sample has about 480,000 distinct CDR3 sequences, approximately 11% seen once. Sequenced here: PBMCs from blood, sampled 45 days after vaccination. These TCRs come from a man aged 45-65 years who received an inactivated influenza vaccine.

V is TRBV29-1 and J is TRBJ2-5, with unresolved D. Trimming pared 0 bases from V and 1 base from J, leaving 9 bases between. The CDR3 is 14 residues long. From germline, CDR1 is SQVTM and CDR2 ANQGSEA. Here the CDR3 reads CSVEENRFQETQYF. In nucleotides, the CDR3 is TGCAGCGTTGAAGAGAACAGATTCCAAGAGACCCAGTACTTC.

The chain carries TRBV10-2 and TRBJ2-7, with TRBD1 identical over 8 bases. The trim removed 1 base at V and 6 bases at J, leaving 5 bases unmatched. This CDR3 is 14 amino acids long. Germline V gives CDR1 WSHSY, CDR2 SAAADI. CDR3 sequence reads: CASSEFTGGVEQYF. CDR3 nucleotide sequence: TGCGCCAGCAGTGAGTTCACAGGGGGAGTCGAGCAGTACTTC.